Following are 23 T cell receptor beta chains from one sample sequenced in a study of T-cell memory formation after mild COVID-19 listed by TCRdb under 2021. Library creation used 5' RACE. TCRdb lists the instrument as Illumina NovaSeq 6000. TCRdb reanalyzed the raw reads on its own, using fastp at Q25 for trimming and MiXCR for clone calling, and kept in-frame beta chains. Rows are unified per CDR3 protein, each entry keeping the most common DNA and genes. The sample table shows 350,000 or so distinct CDR3 sequences, and roughly 20% are seen once. Of the sample, 21% is held by the ten largest clones. Sequencing was performed on PBMCs or a T cell subset sorted from them (not recorded which). The receptors stem from a man aged 18 to 29 who had mild COVID-19 (a few samples of this study predate the infection). The sample titles of this study are shuffled in the database, so cell type and time point are left out; the donor was told from shared clones.

This clonotype was found many times. The rearrangement joins TRBV11-2 to TRBJ2-7; D remains unclear. The CDR3 has 14 residues. The V and J ends lost 1 base and 0 bases respectively, with 7 bases between them. Germline V gene lookup returns CDR1 SGHAT and CDR2 FQNNGV. For the CDR3, the DNA is TGTGCCAGCAGCTTAGGGTTTAGCTCCTACGAGCAGTACTTC. Amino acid sequence: CASSLGFSSYEQYF.

The chain links TRBV15 to TRBJ1-3; D gene uncertain. The V and J ends lost 1 base and 0 bases respectively, with 10 bases between them. Germline V CDR1 and CDR2: LNHNV, YYDKDF (reference sequence). CDR3 length equals 16 residues. The CDR3 nucleotides read TGTGCCACCAGCAGAGCCAGGACCCACTCTGGAAACACCATATATTTT. Protein: CATSRARTHSGNTIYF.

The CDR3 coding sequence is TGTGCCAGCAGTTGGGTCCCCTCCTACGAGCAGTACTTC. This codes for CASSWVPSYEQYF. The V call is TRBV2, the J call TRBJ2-7; D gene uncertain. V lost 5 bases and J 0 bases, leaving 8 bases between the germline ends. Germline-derived CDR1 and CDR2 are SNHLY and FYNNEI. The CDR3 has 13 residues. The whole variable domain, filled in from reference TRBV2 and TRBJ2-7, reads EPEVTQTPSHQVTQMGQEVILRCVPISNHLYFYWYRQILGQKVEFLVSFYNNEISEKSEIFDDQFSVERPDGSNFTLKIRSTKLEDSAMYFCASSWVPSYEQYFGPGTRLTVT.

This chain connects TRBV5-4 to TRBJ2-1, with TRBD2 matching over 8 bases. Germline V gene lookup returns CDR1 SGHNT and CDR2 YYREEE (reference sequence). The junction had 5 bases not matched to a gene; V was cut back by 1 base and J by 8 bases. The length of the CDR3 is 14 residues. The CDR3 sequence: CASSLRGLVDEQFF. The CDR3 bases are TGTGCCAGCAGCTTGAGGGGACTAGTTGATGAGCAGTTCTTC.

This clonotype has just a few counts. The rearrangement uses TRBV7-6 and TRBJ1-1; weak D call: TRBD1 (6 bases). Trimming pared 5 bases from V and 5 bases from J, leaving 15 bases between. This CDR3 has 14 residues. The germline CDR1 and CDR2 sequences are SGHVS and FNYEAQ. In DNA form, the CDR3 reads TGTGCCAGCAGCCTAGGGGGAACGTCAACTGAAGCTTTCTTT. Its translation: CASSLGGTSTEAFF.

This clonotype appeared a few times. The chain has TRBV29-1 and TRBJ2-2; 8 positions agree with TRBD1. The CDR3 has 14 amino acids. The junction had 6 bases not matched to a gene; V was cut back by 5 bases and J by 4 bases. Germline V gene data show CDR1 as SQVTM and CDR2 as ANQGSEA. The CDR3 DNA sequence: TGCAGCGTTCAGGGGGCCCGAGGCACCGGGGAGCTGTTTTTT. It is translated as CSVQGARGTGELFF.

This clonotype was seen a handful of times. Without the conserved terminal phenylalanine or tryptophan, this CDR3 likely stems from a read error. Because the CDR3's place on the DNA is in doubt, the DNA is left out and the CDR3 is given as listed by TCRdb. The V call is TRBV10-1, the J call TRBJ2-7; no check of the table's D call, TRBD2, against the DNA was made. The CDR3 is made up of 10 amino acids, end residues included. CDR1 is WNHNN and CDR2 is SYGVQD in the germline V gene (reference sequence). CDR3: CASSEERGST.

J is TRBJ2-7 and V is TRBV20-1; D perhaps matches TRBD1 (5 bases). The CDR3 loop spans 12 amino acids. Germline-derived CDR1 and CDR2 are DFQATT and SNEGSKA (reference sequence). V lost 6 bases and J lost 3, with 12 bases in between. The CDR3 nucleotides are TGCAGTGCACCTACCGACAGCTACGAGCAGTACTTC. This sequence encodes CSAPTDSYEQYF.

This clonotype was picked up a small number of times. This chain joins TRBV5-1 and TRBJ2-3, with 8 bases matching TRBD1. Losses at the gene ends were 4 bases for V and 6 bases for J; bases not matched to a gene: 7. This CDR3 has 14 amino acids. The V gene's germline CDR1 is SGHRS and CDR2 YFSETQ. The CDR3, as DNA: TGCGCCAGCAGCCTGGGACAGGTGGACGATACGCAGTATTTT. This gives the protein CASSLGQVDDTQYF.

The chain carries TRBV27 and TRBJ1-2, with a possible D match to TRBD1 (5 bases). CDR1 is MNHEY and CDR2 is SMNVEV in the germline V gene (reference sequence). V shed 6 bases and J shed 8 bases, with 13 bases lying between them. This CDR3 has 12 amino acids. The CDR3: CASSPAGDGYTF. Written as DNA, the CDR3 is TGTGCCAGCAGCCCAGCGGGGGACGGCTACACCTTC.

The chain uses TRBV10-1 and TRBJ2-1; D gene ambiguous. This CDR3 is 12 amino acids long. Germline CDR1 reads WNHNN; CDR2 reads SYGVQD (reference sequence). V lost 8 bases and J 6 bases, leaving 11 bases between the germline ends. The CDR3 DNA reads TGCGCCAGCGGACCGGGTCCCAATGAGCAGTTCTTC. Its translation: CASGPGPNEQFF.

The chain is built from TRBV23-1 and TRBJ2-3, with D unresolved. TRBV23-1 belongs to the ORF category, with a function that is uncertain. CDR3 length: 17 amino acids. V lost 2 bases and J lost 1, with 16 bases in between. The CDR3 sequence: CASSQRWASLGTDTQYF. The CDR3 coding sequence is TGCGCCAGCAGTCAAAGGTGGGCCAGTTTGGGCACAGATACGCAGTATTTT.

CDR3 protein: CASSLDSGYGYTF. As DNA, the CDR3 is TGTGCCAGCAGTTTAGATTCCGGGTATGGCTACACCTTC. This chain links TRBV27 with TRBJ1-2; D is undetermined. Germline lookup yields CDR1 MNHEY and CDR2 SMNVEV (reference sequence). This CDR3 is 13 amino acids long. Trimming left V 2 bases short and J 5 bases short, with 9 bases between.

This clonotype was picked up a small number of times. The chain combines TRBV20-1 with TRBJ2-2, with D unresolved. From germline, CDR1 is DFQATT and CDR2 SNEGSKA (reference sequence). CDR3 length equals 13 residues. Trimming took off 6 bases at V and 5 bases at J, with 13 bases between the two ends. In DNA, the CDR3 is TGCAGTGCCCGTCACCATGCGACCGGGGAGCTGTTTTTT. Translating it yields CSARHHATGELFF.

In DNA form, the CDR3 reads TGTGCCATCAGTTTATTGGGGGATTCACCCCTCCACTTT. This gives the protein CAISLLGDSPLHF. V and J are TRBV10-3 and TRBJ1-6; D possibly corresponds to TRBD1 (5 bases). The CDR3 is 13 amino acids. The V end lost 5 bases, the J end lost 8 bases, and 10 bases lay between the germline ends. Germline V lookup: CDR1 ENHRY, CDR2 SYGVKD.

The chain carries TRBV7-9 and TRBJ2-7; no definite D call. CDR3 size: 13 residues. Germline V lookup: CDR1 SEHNR, CDR2 FQNEAQ (reference sequence). V was cut by 3 bases and J by 4 bases, with 10 bases left in between. CDR3 DNA sequence: TGTGCCAGCAGCTTTCAAGGGAATTACGAGCAGTACTTC. Translated, it gives CASSFQGNYEQYF.

This chain connects TRBV7-2 to TRBJ2-1; 12 positions match TRBD2. J was trimmed by 10 bases and V by 5 bases; bases with no gene match: 15. The CDR3 runs to 17 residues. Germline V gene lookup returns CDR1 SGHTA and CDR2 FQGNSA. The CDR3 here is CASSGRLAGAPGREQFF. The CDR3 DNA reads as TGTGCCAGCAGCGGCCGACTAGCGGGGGCCCCAGGCAGGGAGCAGTTCTTC.

The rearrangement links TRBV19 to TRBJ2-7, with D possibly TRBD2 on 6 matching bases. The germline gives CDR1 LNHDA, CDR2 SQIVND (reference sequence). The CDR3 sequence is 14 residues long. The V and J ends lost 7 bases and 6 bases respectively, with 19 bases between them. CDR3 amino acids: CASTAGGKASEQYF. CDR3 nucleotides: TGTGCCAGTACCGCCGGGGGAAAGGCATCCGAGCAGTACTTC.

CDR3 DNA sequence: TGTGCCAGCAGACGATCGACAGAGGTAATTGAGCCCCAGCATTTT. This encodes CASRRSTEVIEPQHF. The chain couples TRBV2 to TRBJ1-5; a weak D match, TRBD1 (5 bases). Trimming shortened V by 6 bases and J by 8 bases, and 20 bases separated the two germline ends. This CDR3 has 15 residues. The germline CDR1 and CDR2 sequences are SNHLY and FYNNEI.

This clonotype was recorded at least ten times. The chain has TRBV20-1 and TRBJ1-5; TRBD1 might be the D (5 bases). Trimming removed 1 base from V and 1 base from J, with 5 bases in between. This CDR3 has 13 residues. Germline V gene sequence: CDR1 DFQATT, CDR2 SNEGSKA (reference sequence). In DNA, the CDR3 is TGCAGTGCTAGAGGGGACAGCAATCAGCCCCAGCATTTT. The encoded protein is CSARGDSNQPQHF.

This chain uses TRBV2 with TRBJ2-5; D gene uncertain. CDR1 and CDR2 from the germline V gene are SNHLY and FYNNEI. The CDR3 contains 13 residues. V was pared by 2 bases and J by 3 bases, with 7 bases between. The CDR3 nucleotides read TGTGCCAGCAGTGAAAGGCGGAAAGAGACCCAGTACTTC. Amino acid sequence: CASSERRKETQYF.

V usage is TRBV7-2 and J usage is TRBJ1-1; D unclear. V lost 2 bases to trimming and J lost 3 bases, with 13 bases between them. Germline values: CDR1 SGHTA, CDR2 FQGNSA. CDR3 length: 15 amino acids. The CDR3 sequence: CASSLNVPSDTEAFF. CDR3 bases: TGTGCCAGCAGCTTAAATGTCCCCTCGGACACTGAAGCTTTCTTT.

This clonotype was found many times. V gene TRBV5-1 combines with J gene TRBJ2-2; D not resolved. V gave up 4 bases and J gave up 3 bases, with 13 bases separating them. The CDR3 loop spans 15 amino acids. Per germline, CDR1 SGHRS and CDR2 YFSETQ. CDR3 region: CASSPTAGDTGELFF. The CDR3 bases are TGCGCCAGCAGCCCAACTGCCGGAGACACCGGGGAGCTGTTTTTT.